The T cell receptor beta chain described here comes from a study of shared clonotypes between healthy human individuals. Overall study context: CD4 naive and CD4 memory each took three plates per donor, while CD8 naive took two and CD8 memory one.

In replicate PCRs of sorted subsets, roughly 200 ng DNA, approximately 28,000 T cell genomes, was used. Here immunoSEQ multiplex PCR was the method, and the copy in TCRdb shows in-frame clones only, minus some. The sample has hundreds of thousands of clones; around 96% are singletons. Terminally differentiated effector memory CD45RA+ cells were excluded from the naive CD8 cells, which were CD45RO-negative and positively selected for CCR7. The receptor was isolated from a woman aged 25 to 39 in good health. Source material: naive CD8+ T cells sorted from blood.

The CDR3 protein is CASNSGDGYEQYF. CDR3 sequence (DNA): TGCGCCAGCAACAGCGGGGATGGTTACGAGCAGTACTTC. The rearrangement links TRBV10-2 to TRBJ2-7; 7 bases map to TRBD2. With V trimmed by 7 bases and J by 4 bases, 7 bases remained unmatched. From germline, CDR1 is WSHSY and CDR2 SAAADI. The CDR3 length is 13 residues.